Below, 29 T cell receptor beta chains from the same sample are listed, as sequenced in a study of shared T cell receptors in the human thymus. Data came from immunoSEQ multiplex PCR; TCRdb stores just in-frame clones and leaves some out. The profile shows about 660,000 clones, 70% to 90% of them singletons. This sample was shared with a second study, whose subject was human thymus T cells.

The specimen was thymocytes. These receptors all come from a boy under two years old with a congenital heart defect.

This clone was counted between two and nine times. The V and J genes are TRBV6-4 and TRBJ1-1; D may be TRBD1 (5 bases). V lost 2 bases to trimming and J lost 11 bases, with 12 bases between them. Germline values: CDR1 MRHNA, CDR2 SNTAGT. The CDR3 loop spans 12 amino acids. CDR3 DNA sequence: TGTGCCAGCAGTGACGGGGGAGGGAAGGCTTTCTTT. It specifies CASSDGGGKAFF.

V is TRBV5-6 and J is TRBJ2-7; tentatively, D is TRBD1 (5 bases). The germline V gene has CDR1 SGHDT and CDR2 YYEEEE. Trimming removed 0 bases from V and 5 bases from J, with 12 bases in between. The CDR3 length is 14 residues. CDR3 bases: TGTGCCAGCAGCTTGGCGGTCAGGGATAACGAGCAGTACTTC. Its protein product is CASSLAVRDNEQYF. Based on the CDR3 plus reference TRBV5-6 and TRBJ2-7, the full variable domain is DAGVTQSPTHLIKTRGQQVTLRCSPKSGHDTVSWYQQALGQGPQFIFQYYEEEERQRGNFPDRFSGHQFPNYSSELNVNALLLGDSALYLCASSLAVRDNEQYFGPGTRLTVT.

The CDR3 loop is CAISELVGGRIEQYF. Here the CDR3 DNA reads TGTGCCATCAGTGAGTTGGTGGGAGGGCGGATCGAGCAGTACTTC. The chain carries TRBV10-3 and TRBJ2-7, with 7 bases fitting TRBD2. The J segment lost 6 bases and the V segment lost 1 base, leaving 9 bases of the junction unmatched. Germline values: CDR1 ENHRY, CDR2 SYGVKD. The CDR3 is 15 residues long.

The rearrangement uses TRBV4-2 and TRBJ1-6; TRBD1 is a possible D gene (6 bases). The CDR3 totals 15 residues. The ends were cut back, 0 bases at V and 7 bases at J, with 10 bases in the middle. Germline lookup yields CDR1 LGHNA and CDR2 YNFKEQ. The CDR3 region is CASSQEKQGNSPLHF. As DNA, the CDR3 is TGTGCCAGCAGCCAAGAAAAACAGGGAAATTCACCCCTCCACTTT.

The rearrangement uses TRBV6-1 and TRBJ1-4; no reliable D call. This CDR3 has 16 residues. From germline, CDR1 is MNHNS and CDR2 SASEGT. With 4 bases removed from V and 4 bases from J, the gap between germline ends came to 16 bases. CDR3 sequence (DNA): TGTGCCAGCAGTGCTCGCCGAGGGAGTATTAATGAAAAACTGTTTTTT. Amino acid sequence: CASSARRGSINEKLFF.

V is TRBV6-1 and J is TRBJ2-6; D uncertain. CDR1 and CDR2 (germline): MNHNS, SASEGT. This CDR3 has 13 residues. V shed 5 bases and J shed 4 bases, with 6 bases lying between them. The CDR3 bases are TGTGCCAGCAGTCAGGCAGGGGCCAACGTCCTGACTTTC. Its translation: CASSQAGANVLTF.

V is TRBV27 and J is TRBJ1-2; D not resolved. Germline CDR1 MNHEY, CDR2 SMNVEV (reference sequence). The CDR3 is 13 amino acids. V shed 4 bases and J shed 4 bases, with 10 bases lying between them. For the CDR3, the DNA is TGTGCCAGCAGTTCAGGTCCAGTCTATGGCTACACCTTC. The encoded protein is CASSSGPVYGYTF.

The V call is TRBV25-1, the J call TRBJ2-7, with D perhaps matching TRBD1 (5 bases). This CDR3 comprises 15 residues. Trimming removed 1 base from V and 2 bases from J, with 12 bases in between. Germline V lookup: CDR1 MGHDK, CDR2 SYGVNS. The CDR3 coding sequence is TGTGCCAGCAGTGAATTGAACAGGCCCCCCTACGAGCAGTACTTC. As protein: CASSELNRPPYEQYF.

The genes are TRBV7-8 and TRBJ2-7; D not resolved. The CDR3 extends over 15 amino acids. Germline CDR1 SGHVS, CDR2 FQNEAQ. V was trimmed by 5 bases and J by 3 bases, leaving 17 bases between them. The CDR3 loop is CASSPRFLTGYEQYF. Here the CDR3 DNA reads TGTGCCAGCAGCCCCCGGTTCCTCACTGGCTACGAGCAGTACTTC.

This clone was seen only a few times. J is TRBJ1-2 and V is TRBV11-3; no reliable D call. V dropped 5 bases and J dropped 3 bases, with 13 bases sitting between them. The CDR3 is made up of 14 amino acids. CDR1 is SGHNT and CDR2 is YENEEA in the germline V gene. The CDR3 sequence: CASSTTGEDYGYTF. The DNA for the CDR3 is TGTGCCAGCAGCACTACCGGGGAAGACTATGGCTACACCTTC.

The chain uses TRBV19 and TRBJ1-3, with 10 bases fitting TRBD1. Germline loops: CDR1 LNHDA, CDR2 SQIVND (reference sequence). The CDR3 runs to 16 residues. Germline trimming cut 6 bases from V and 6 bases from J; bases unmatched to any gene: 11. The CDR3 spells CASSPRTDRGKNTIYF. The CDR3 DNA reads as TGTGCCAGTAGCCCCCGTACGGACAGGGGGAAAAACACCATATATTTT. The variable domain in full, with the rest retrieved from reference TRBV19 and TRBJ1-3, is DGGITQSPKYLFRKEGQNVTLSCEQNLNHDAMYWYRQDPGQGLRLIYYSQIVNDFQKGDIAEGYSVSREKKESFPLTVTSAQKNPTAFYLCASSPRTDRGKNTIYFGEGSWLTVV.

This clone has just a few counts. The same CDR3 is also encoded by other DNA sequences in this sample. This rearrangement joins TRBV5-1 to TRBJ2-5; D gene ambiguous. Germline V CDR1 and CDR2: SGHRS, YFSETQ. V was shortened by 3 bases and J by 4 bases, with 4 bases between the two germline ends. The CDR3 spans 11 residues. The CDR3: CASSSLETQYF. The CDR3 DNA follows: TGCGCCAGCAGCTCCCTAGAGACCCAGTACTTC.

J is TRBJ2-5 and V is TRBV2, with 8 bases identical to TRBD1. V dropped 6 bases and J dropped 2; count of bases not matched to a gene: 5. CDR1 and CDR2 (germline): SNHLY, FYNNEI. CDR3 length: 14 residues. CDR3 region: CASRDREQQETQYF. For the CDR3, the DNA is TGTGCCAGCAGGGACAGGGAGCAACAAGAGACCCAGTACTTC. The complete variable domain, with remaining parts taken from reference TRBV2 and TRBJ2-5, reads EPEVTQTPSHQVTQMGQEVILRCVPISNHLYFYWYRQILGQKVEFLVSFYNNEISEKSEIFDDQFSVERPDGSNFTLKIRSTKLEDSAMYFCASRDREQQETQYFGPGTRLLVL.

The V and J genes are TRBV5-6 and TRBJ1-5; D might be TRBD1 (6 bases). Germline loops: CDR1 SGHDT, CDR2 YYEEEE. With 1 base removed from V and 6 bases from J, the gap between germline ends came to 8 bases. The length of the CDR3 is 13 residues. DNA for the CDR3: TGTGCCAGCAGCTTGACAGGGCGTCAGCCCCAGCATTTT. Amino acids: CASSLTGRQPQHF.

V usage is TRBV6-5 and J usage is TRBJ1-2, with TRBD1 matching over 7 bases. V was clipped by 6 bases and J by 4 bases; unmatched bases: 11. There are 15 residues in the CDR3. Germline V CDR1 and CDR2: MNHEY, SVGAGI. CDR3 nucleotides: TGTGCCAGCAGCTACCAGGACCGGGACAGCTATGGCTACACCTTC. The encoded protein is CASSYQDRDSYGYTF.

The chain combines TRBV4-3 with TRBJ2-1; 8 bases are a match to TRBD2. The CDR3 consists of 19 residues. The V and J ends lost 4 bases and 4 bases, in that order; junction bases with no gene match: 18. Germline CDR1 is LGHNA and CDR2 is YSLEER. CDR3 nucleotide sequence: TGCGCCAGCAGCCCAAGCGGGGGTGGGAGGGCCGACACGTACAATGAGCAGTTCTTC. Protein: CASSPSGGGRADTYNEQFF.

The chain recombines TRBV25-1 with TRBJ2-5; maybe TRBD1 (6 bases). This CDR3 has 16 residues. CDR1 is MGHDK and CDR2 is SYGVNS in the germline V gene. Trimming took 1 base from V and 2 from J, leaving 14 bases between them. The CDR3 is CASSELGWTVQETQYF. CDR3 DNA: TGTGCCAGCAGTGAATTGGGGTGGACAGTTCAAGAGACCCAGTACTTC.

The rearrangement joins TRBV10-1 to TRBJ2-1, with D tentatively TRBD2 (6 bases). The ends were cut back, 0 bases at V and 2 bases at J, with 17 bases in the middle. Germline CDR1 and CDR2: WNHNN and SYGVQD (reference sequence). The CDR3 consists of 18 residues. The CDR3 region has the DNA TGCGCCAGCAGTGAGTCCCGCGGGACCCCATTCGCCTACAATGAGCAGTTCTTC. Its protein is CASSESRGTPFAYNEQFF.

This clone was seen a handful of times. The rearrangement joins TRBV9 to TRBJ2-3; 12 bases agree with TRBD1. The CDR3 runs 16 residues. CDR1 SGDLS and CDR2 YYNGEE come from the germline V gene. V shed 3 bases, J shed 3 bases, and the junction held 5 bases outside the gene matches. Written as DNA, the CDR3 is TGTGCCAGCAGCGGGGGACAGGGGGCAAGTACAGATACGCAGTATTTT. This codes for CASSGGQGASTDTQYF.

The genes are TRBV25-1 and TRBJ2-5; 8 bases are shared with TRBD1. The V gene end was trimmed by 1 base and the J gene end by 5 bases; junction bases not matched to a gene: 9. Germline CDR1 MGHDK, CDR2 SYGVNS. The CDR3 consists of 16 residues. CDR3 sequence (DNA): TGTGCCAGCAGTGAATTAGGCAGGGGGCATACTGAGACCCAGTACTTC. It specifies CASSELGRGHTETQYF.

The genes are TRBV18 and TRBJ2-7, with D tentatively TRBD1 (6 bases). Germline lookup yields CDR1 KGHSH and CDR2 LQKENI. The CDR3 spans 16 residues. The V end lost 4 bases, the J end lost 3 bases, and 19 bases lay between the germline ends. The DNA for the CDR3 is TGTGCCAGCTCACTCAGGGGTTATCAGTCCTACTACGAGCAGTACTTC. It encodes CASSLRGYQSYYEQYF.

The chain combines TRBV29-1 with TRBJ2-7; a weak D match, TRBD1 (5 bases). V lost 4 bases and J lost 5, with 12 bases in between. This CDR3 is 12 amino acids long. Germline loops: CDR1 SQVTM, CDR2 ANQGSEA. The CDR3 DNA sequence: TGCAGCGTTGTCAGGGAAACCCACGAGCAGTACTTC. The encoded protein is CSVVRETHEQYF.

This rearrangement joins TRBV27 to TRBJ2-1; weak D call: TRBD1 (5 bases). Germline-derived CDR1 and CDR2 are MNHEY and SMNVEV (reference sequence). V was pared by 0 bases and J by 6 bases, with 15 bases between. CDR3 size: 16 residues. The DNA of the CDR3 is TGTGCCAGCAGTTTATCGAGTCCCACCAGGGTCAATGAGCAGTTCTTC. Translation: CASSLSSPTRVNEQFF.

The chain couples TRBV4-2 to TRBJ2-7; 9 nucleotides line up with TRBD2. V trimming: 4 bases; J trimming: 2 bases; junction bases outside the gene matches: 12. Per the germline V gene, CDR1 is LGHNA and CDR2 is YNFKEQ. This CDR3 spans 17 amino acids. Here the CDR3 DNA reads TGTGCCAGCAGCCTAAAGTGGGCGGCGGGAGGGCCCTACGAGCAGTACTTC. Translated: CASSLKWAAGGPYEQYF.

The V and J genes are TRBV7-4 and TRBJ2-5; D is possibly TRBD1 (6 bases). V was pared by 10 bases and J by 0 bases, with 9 bases between. The V gene's germline CDR1 is SGHVT and CDR2 SQSDAQ. The CDR3 contains 12 residues. The DNA for the CDR3 is TGTGCCACCGAGGGGGACCAAGAGACCCAGTACTTC. Translation gives CATEGDQETQYF.

This chain uses TRBV4-1 with TRBJ2-7, with D possibly matching TRBD2 (6 bases). Per germline, CDR1 MGHRA and CDR2 YSYEKL. CDR3 length: 15 residues. The V end was cut by 2 bases, the J end by 2 bases, with 13 bases between. The CDR3: CASSQILGLPYEQYF. The CDR3 DNA sequence: TGCGCCAGCAGCCAAATCCTGGGACTTCCCTACGAGCAGTACTTC.

The chain is built from TRBV11-3 and TRBJ2-1, with 14 positions matching TRBD2. The CDR3 sequence is 15 residues long. CDR1 is SGHNT and CDR2 is YENEEA in the germline V gene. The V segment lost 8 bases and the J segment 9 bases; nucleotides outside the gene matches: 9. Here the CDR3 reads CASAPGTSGRSEQFF. The CDR3 coding sequence is TGTGCCAGCGCCCCAGGGACTAGCGGGAGATCTGAGCAGTTCTTC.

The chain links TRBV29-1 to TRBJ1-1, with 9 bases fitting TRBD1. This CDR3 is built from 14 residues. CDR1 SQVTM and CDR2 ANQGSEA come from the germline V gene. The J segment lost 4 bases and the V segment lost 5 bases, leaving 8 bases of the junction unmatched. The CDR3 protein is CSVRDRDRATEAFF. In nucleotides, the CDR3 is TGCAGCGTTCGGGACAGGGATCGGGCCACTGAAGCTTTCTTT.

V is TRBV14 and J is TRBJ2-1; D may be TRBD1 (6 bases). Germline CDR1 reads SGHDN; CDR2 reads FVKESK. The CDR3 is made up of 17 amino acids. V shed 3 bases and J shed 8 bases, with 23 bases lying between them. The CDR3 nucleotides read TGTGCCAGCAGCCAGCTTACAGGGCCCCGAAGGGGAGATGAGCAGTTCTTC. Encoded protein: CASSQLTGPRRGDEQFF.